Shown below are 23 T cell receptor beta chains from a single sample sequenced in a study of T cells of healthy individuals. Using its own MiXCR run on the 5' RACE reads, TCRdb lists one record per CDR3 protein. The table has 95,000 to 100,000 distinct CDR3 sequences, 17% seen once. The receptors originated from a human donor in good health.

This chain links TRBV20-1 with TRBJ2-3; 9 bases match TRBD2. V lost 1 base and J lost 3; bases outside the gene matches: 2. Germline V gene lookup returns CDR1 DFQATT and CDR2 SNEGSKA (reference sequence). The CDR3 covers 14 residues. Written as DNA, the CDR3 is TGCAGTGCTAGAGTCCTAGCGGGGACAGATACGCAGTATTTT. This codes for CSARVLAGTDTQYF.

Many counts were recorded for this clonotype. This chain links TRBV20-1 with TRBJ1-2; D remains unclear. Germline lookup yields CDR1 DFQATT and CDR2 SNEGSKA (reference sequence). The CDR3 totals 12 residues. V was shortened by 4 bases and J by 10 bases, with 16 bases between the two germline ends. CDR3 loop: CSAKGFQVFYTF. The CDR3, as DNA: TGCAGTGCTAAGGGATTCCAGGTTTTCTACACCTTC.

The CDR3 bases are TGCGCCAGCAGCTGGGACAGGGTCACAGATACGCAGTATTTT. It codes for CASSWDRVTDTQYF. The V gene is TRBV4-3, the J gene TRBJ2-3; 9 bases map to TRBD1. The germline CDR1 and CDR2 sequences are LGHNA and YSLEER. The CDR3 is 14 amino acids. V lost 5 bases, J lost 2 bases, and 2 bases stayed unmatched.

This clonotype has a count of ten or more. The chain uses TRBV4-1 and TRBJ1-4; TRBD1 matches 9 bases. CDR3 size: 17 residues. Germline CDR1 is MGHRA and CDR2 is YSYEKL. J was trimmed by 5 bases and V by 0 bases; bases with no gene match: 7. The CDR3 DNA reads as TGCGCCAGCAGCCAAGATCGTCCCGGGACAGGGAATGAAAAACTGTTTTTT. Protein: CASSQDRPGTGNEKLFF.

The rearrangement links TRBV4-2 to TRBJ1-5, with 7 bases lining up with TRBD1. From germline, CDR1 is LGHNA and CDR2 YNFKEQ. The trim removed 2 bases at V and 6 bases at J, leaving 7 bases unmatched. The CDR3 length is 15 residues. The CDR3 DNA reads as TGTGCCAGCAGCCAAAAGGAGGGGGCGGGTCAGCCCCAGCATTTT. This translates into CASSQKEGAGQPQHF.

The J gene is TRBJ2-7, the V gene TRBV2, with a tentative D call TRBD1 (6 bases). Germline CDR1 and CDR2: SNHLY and FYNNEI. The CDR3 runs 13 residues. The V end lost 3 bases, the J end lost 5 bases, and 11 bases lay between the germline ends. CDR3 region: CASSEGHSHEQYF. DNA for the CDR3: TGTGCCAGCAGTGAGGGACACAGCCACGAGCAGTACTTC. Drawing the rest from reference TRBV2 and TRBJ2-7, the complete variable domain is EPEVTQTPSHQVTQMGQEVILRCVPISNHLYFYWYRQILGQKVEFLVSFYNNEISEKSEIFDDQFSVERPDGSNFTLKIRSTKLEDSAMYFCASSEGHSHEQYFGPGTRLTVT.

The V gene is TRBV6-5, the J gene TRBJ1-1; no reliable D call. CDR3 size: 14 residues. Germline V CDR1 and CDR2: MNHEY, SVGAGI. V gave up 5 bases and J gave up 2 bases, with 12 bases separating them. Here the CDR3 reads CASSRYIVNTEAFF. CDR3 DNA: TGTGCCAGCAGTAGGTACATAGTCAACACTGAAGCTTTCTTT.

This clonotype appeared many times. This chain uses TRBV20-1 with TRBJ1-5; 8 bases are shared with TRBD1. The trim removed 5 bases at V and 0 bases at J, leaving 9 bases unmatched. The germline gives CDR1 DFQATT, CDR2 SNEGSKA (reference sequence). This CDR3 has 16 amino acids. CDR3 residues: CSAETGASYSNQPQHF. As DNA, the CDR3 is TGCAGTGCTGAGACAGGGGCAAGTTATAGCAATCAGCCCCAGCATTTT.

The chain has TRBV2 and TRBJ1-1, with TRBD1 identical over 7 bases. Unmatched junction bases numbered 4, after V lost 8 bases and J lost 1 base. The CDR3 contains 13 residues. Germline V gene data show CDR1 as SNHLY and CDR2 as FYNNEI. CDR3 in DNA: TGTGCCAGCGGTCGGACAGGGAACACTGAAGCTTTCTTT. As protein: CASGRTGNTEAFF.

This clonotype came up many times. The chain links TRBV11-1 to TRBJ2-7; 9 nucleotides match TRBD1. The germline V gene encodes CDR1 SGHAT and CDR2 FQDESV (reference sequence). V was pared by 6 bases and J by 4 bases, with 10 bases of the junction left unmatched. The CDR3 runs to 15 residues. CDR3 residues: CASRAPGQGKYEQYF. The CDR3 DNA reads as TGTGCCAGCAGAGCTCCGGGACAGGGAAAATACGAGCAGTACTTC. Variable domain in full (rest from reference TRBV11-1 and TRBJ2-7): EAEVAQSPRYKITEKSQAVAFWCDPISGHATLYWYRQILGQGPELLVQFQDESVVDDSQLPKDRFSAERLKGVDSTLKIQPAELGDSAMYLCASRAPGQGKYEQYFGPGTRLTVT.

This clonotype has more than one count but fewer than ten. This chain joins TRBV7-2 and TRBJ1-5, with TRBD1 matching 10 bases. The germline V gene encodes CDR1 SGHTA and CDR2 FQGNSA. The CDR3 runs 18 residues. V shed 5 bases, J shed 7 bases, and the junction held 17 bases outside the gene matches. The CDR3 is CASSPDRGLNHGLQPQHF. CDR3 DNA sequence: TGTGCCAGCAGCCCTGACAGGGGGCTAAACCATGGATTACAGCCCCAGCATTTT.

This sequence joins TRBV4-2 and TRBJ2-2; TRBD2 aligns across 9 bases. With 6 bases clipped from V and 7 bases from J, the junction kept 6 bases outside the gene matches. The length of the CDR3 is 14 residues. Germline assignment: CDR1 LGHNA and CDR2 YNFKEQ. This CDR3 is CASSRTSEGGELFF. CDR3 coding DNA: TGTGCCAGCAGTCGGACTAGCGAAGGCGGGGAGCTGTTTTTT.

This clonotype was seen repeatedly, ten times or more. The rearrangement joins TRBV7-9 to TRBJ1-1, with 7 bases identical to TRBD1. Trimming cost V 5 bases and J 8 bases; bases outside gene matches: 14. Germline CDR1 reads SEHNR; CDR2 reads FQNEAQ (reference sequence). There are 15 residues in the CDR3. The CDR3 sequence: CASSIRGGTSYEAFF. In DNA, the CDR3 is TGTGCCAGCAGCATTCGAGGGGGCACAAGTTACGAAGCTTTCTTT.

This clonotype was seen at least ten times. This sequence joins TRBV24-1 and TRBJ2-1; 13 nucleotides match TRBD2. CDR1 is KGHDR, CDR2 SFDVKD, per germline. The junction had 14 bases not matched to a gene; V was cut back by 6 bases and J by 10 bases. CDR3 length equals 17 residues. The CDR3 loop reads CATSSRWGTSGVSEQFF. The CDR3 DNA reads as TGTGCCACCAGTTCTAGATGGGGGACTAGCGGGGTTTCCGAGCAGTTCTTC.

This clonotype was detected many times. The chain links TRBV6-6 to TRBJ2-1, with 9 bases fitting TRBD1. The trim removed 4 bases at V and 9 bases at J, leaving 7 bases unmatched. From germline, CDR1 is MNHNY and CDR2 SVGAGI (reference sequence). This CDR3 is built from 14 residues. The CDR3 bases are TGTGCCAGCAGTTTGACAGGGGGGGTAGGTGAGCAGTTCTTC. This gives the protein CASSLTGGVGEQFF.

The chain is built from TRBV4-3 and TRBJ2-7, with D unclear. The CDR3 extends over 15 amino acids. V lost 1 base and J 4 bases, leaving 14 bases between the germline ends. Germline CDR1 is LGHNA and CDR2 is YSLEER. The CDR3: CASSQGSGPLYEQYF. The CDR3 DNA is TGCGCCAGCAGCCAAGGGTCAGGACCCTTGTACGAGCAGTACTTC.

The CDR3 bases are TGTGCCAGCAGCTTGGGTGGAGGGTTTAGCAATCAGCCCCAGCATTTT. Its translation is CASSLGGGFSNQPQHF. The chain couples TRBV5-6 to TRBJ1-5; D remains unclear. Trimming removed 0 bases at V and 0 bases at J, with 10 bases between. Per germline, CDR1 SGHDT and CDR2 YYEEEE. This CDR3 is 16 amino acids long.

The chain carries TRBV11-3 and TRBJ2-5; TRBD2 aligns across 10 bases. Germline V gives CDR1 SGHNT, CDR2 YENEEA. The CDR3 has 16 residues. The ends lost 1 base at V and 2 bases at J; junction bases unmatched: 4. The CDR3 DNA is TGTGCCAGCAGCTTAGGGGTTAGCGGGAGGCAAGAGACCCAGTACTTC. Amino acid sequence: CASSLGVSGRQETQYF.

The DNA for the CDR3 is TGTGCCAGCAGCTTCCCTACGGGCGGACAGGGGATCAATGAGCAGTTCTTC. It is translated as CASSFPTGGQGINEQFF. The V and J genes are TRBV7-9 and TRBJ2-1; 9 bases agree with TRBD1. V trimming: 3 bases; J trimming: 6 bases; junction bases outside the gene matches: 12. The CDR3 has 17 amino acids. The germline V gene has CDR1 SEHNR and CDR2 FQNEAQ (reference sequence).

V gene TRBV20-1 combines with J gene TRBJ1-5; unclear D gene. This CDR3 region has 12 residues. Germline assignment: CDR1 DFQATT and CDR2 SNEGSKA (reference sequence). V shed 2 bases and J shed 9 bases, with 11 bases lying between them. CDR3 bases: TGCAGTGCTAGACAACCCGGAGGGCCCCAGCATTTT. It encodes CSARQPGGPQHF.

This clonotype turned up a few times. The chain carries TRBV6-2 or TRBV6-3 and TRBJ2-3; TRBD2 agrees at 9 bases. Losses at the gene ends were 6 bases for V and 1 base for J; bases not matched to a gene: 5. Germline CDR1 MNHEY, CDR2 SVGEGT. CDR3 length: 15 amino acids. The DNA of the CDR3 is TGTGCCAGCAGATATCTAGCGGGGCGCACAGATACGCAGTATTTT. This encodes CASRYLAGRTDTQYF.

The V call is TRBV6-5, the J call TRBJ2-1, with 14 bases identical to TRBD2. J lost 4 bases, V lost 4 bases, and 9 bases had no gene match. The germline CDR1 and CDR2 sequences are MNHEY and SVGAGI. The CDR3 covers 18 residues. The CDR3 DNA reads TGTGCCAGCAGTTCCCTAGGGACTAGCGGGAGACCTTACAATGAGCAGTTCTTC. Amino acid sequence: CASSSLGTSGRPYNEQFF.

This clonotype came up a few times. The conserved final phenylalanine or tryptophan is absent from the CDR3, which likely points to a read error. The limits of the CDR3 on the DNA are not certain, so only TCRdb's listed CDR3 is given. The CDR3 loop is CSVEPEGLI. This chain joins TRBV29-1 and TRBJ1-1. Germline V gene sequence: CDR1 SQVTM, CDR2 ANQGSEA. The CDR3 sequence runs 9 residues, both termini included.